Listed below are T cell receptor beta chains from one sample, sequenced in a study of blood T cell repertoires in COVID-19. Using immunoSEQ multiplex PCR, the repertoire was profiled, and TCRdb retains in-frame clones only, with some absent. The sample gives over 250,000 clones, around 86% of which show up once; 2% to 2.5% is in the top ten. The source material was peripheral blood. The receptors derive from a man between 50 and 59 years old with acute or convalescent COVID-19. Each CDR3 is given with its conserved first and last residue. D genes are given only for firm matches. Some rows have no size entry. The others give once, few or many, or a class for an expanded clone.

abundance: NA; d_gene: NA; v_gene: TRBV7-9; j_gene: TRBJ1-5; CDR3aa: CASSTDIGSNQPQHF; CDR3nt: TGTGCCAGCAGCACGGACATTGGGAGCAATCAGCCCCAGCATTTT
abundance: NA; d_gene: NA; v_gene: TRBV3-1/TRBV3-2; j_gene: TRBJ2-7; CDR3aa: CASSQVGGYEQYF; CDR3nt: TGTGCCAGCAGCCAAGTCGGAGGGTACGAGCAGTACTTC
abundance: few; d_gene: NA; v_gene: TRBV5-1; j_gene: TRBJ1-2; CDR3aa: CASSLDSTNYGYTF; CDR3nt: TGCGCCAGCAGCTTGGACAGTACTAACTATGGCTACACCTTC
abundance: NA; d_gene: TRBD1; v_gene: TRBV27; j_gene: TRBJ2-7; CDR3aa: CASSLGTGASYEQYF; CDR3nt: TGTGCCAGCAGTTTGGGGACAGGAGCTTCCTACGAGCAGTACTTC
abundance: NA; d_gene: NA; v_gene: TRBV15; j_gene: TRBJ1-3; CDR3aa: CATSLGVGGGVSGNTIYF; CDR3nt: TGTGCCACCAGCCTGGGAGTGGGGGGGGGTGTAAGTGGAAACACCATATATTTT
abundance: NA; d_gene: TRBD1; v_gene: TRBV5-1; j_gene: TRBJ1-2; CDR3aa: CASSPLTGLGYGYTF; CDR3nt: TGCGCCAGCAGCCCATTGACAGGGTTAGGATATGGCTACACCTTC
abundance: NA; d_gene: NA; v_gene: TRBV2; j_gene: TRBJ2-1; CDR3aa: CASSSRIRNEQFF; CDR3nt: TGTGCCAGCAGCTCCAGGATCCGCAATGAGCAGTTCTTC
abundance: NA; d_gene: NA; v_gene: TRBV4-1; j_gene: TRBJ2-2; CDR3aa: CASSRASGELFF; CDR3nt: TGCGCCAGCAGCCGAGCTAGCGGGGAGCTGTTTTTT
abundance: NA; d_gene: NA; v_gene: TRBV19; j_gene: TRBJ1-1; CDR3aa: CASSIEAENTEAFF; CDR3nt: TGTGCCAGTAGTATAGAGGCAGAGAACACTGAAGCTTTCTTT
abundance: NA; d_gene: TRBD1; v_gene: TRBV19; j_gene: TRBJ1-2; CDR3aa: CASSIDRGRGGYTF; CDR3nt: TGTGCCAGTAGTATAGACAGGGGGCGAGGTGGCTACACCTTC
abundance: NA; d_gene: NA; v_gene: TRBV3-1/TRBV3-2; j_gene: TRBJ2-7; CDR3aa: CASSSLYEQYF; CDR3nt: TGTGCCAGCAGCTCCCTTTACGAGCAGTACTTC
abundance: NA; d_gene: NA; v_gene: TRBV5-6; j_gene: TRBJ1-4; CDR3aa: CASSLVQAEKKLFF; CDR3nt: TGTGCCAGCAGCTTGGTTCAGGCTGAGAAAAAACTGTTTTTT
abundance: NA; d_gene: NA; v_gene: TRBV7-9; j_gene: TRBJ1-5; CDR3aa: CASSPLGLETQPQHF; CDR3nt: TGTGCCAGCAGCCCACTGGGTCTGGAGACTCAGCCCCAGCATTTT
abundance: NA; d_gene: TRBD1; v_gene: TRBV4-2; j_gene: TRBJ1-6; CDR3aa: CASSLPRGQGNSPLHF; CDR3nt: TGTGCCAGCAGCCTCCCACGGGGACAGGGGAATTCACCCCTCCACTTT
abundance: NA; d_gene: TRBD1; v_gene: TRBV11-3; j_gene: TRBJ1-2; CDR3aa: CASSLVDRIYGYTF; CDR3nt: TGTGCCAGCAGCTTAGTGGACAGGATCTATGGCTACACCTTC
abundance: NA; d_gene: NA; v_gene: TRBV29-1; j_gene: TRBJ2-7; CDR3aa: CSVAGQSSGEQYF; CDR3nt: TGCAGCGTGGCGGGACAGTCTTCTGGCGAGCAGTACTTC
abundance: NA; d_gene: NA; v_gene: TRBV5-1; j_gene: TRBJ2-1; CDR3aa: CASSAQQVEEQFF; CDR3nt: TGCGCCAGCAGCGCTCAACAGGTTGAAGAGCAGTTCTTC
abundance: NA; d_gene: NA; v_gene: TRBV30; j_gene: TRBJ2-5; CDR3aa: CAWSGMGLGAETQYF; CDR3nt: TGTGCCTGGAGTGGAATGGGGCTGGGGGCAGAGACCCAGTACTTC
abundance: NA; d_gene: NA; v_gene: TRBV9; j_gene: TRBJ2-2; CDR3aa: CASSVGGENTGELFF; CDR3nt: TGTGCCAGCAGCGTAGGCGGGGAGAACACCGGGGAGCTGTTTTTT
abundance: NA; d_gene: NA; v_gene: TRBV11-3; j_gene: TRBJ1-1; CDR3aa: CASSLAGGITEAFF; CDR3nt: TGTGCCAGCAGCTTGGCGGGCGGGATTACTGAAGCTTTCTTT
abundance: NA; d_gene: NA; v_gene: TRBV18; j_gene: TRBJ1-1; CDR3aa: CASSLRSAGNTEAFF; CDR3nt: TGTGCCAGCTCACTCAGGTCCGCGGGGAACACTGAAGCTTTCTTT
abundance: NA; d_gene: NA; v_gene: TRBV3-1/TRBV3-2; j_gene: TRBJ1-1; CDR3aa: CASSHGGGTFF; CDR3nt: TGTGCCAGCAGCCATGGGGGGGGAACTTTCTTT
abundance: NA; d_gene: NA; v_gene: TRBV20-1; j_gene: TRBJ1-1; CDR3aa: CSARTRTEAFF; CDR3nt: TGCAGTGCTAGAACGAGGACTGAAGCTTTCTTT
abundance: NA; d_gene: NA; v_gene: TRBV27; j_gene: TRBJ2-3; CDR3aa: CASSLVGLFDTQYF; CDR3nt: TGTGCCAGCAGTTTAGTCGGTCTTTTCGATACGCAGTATTTT
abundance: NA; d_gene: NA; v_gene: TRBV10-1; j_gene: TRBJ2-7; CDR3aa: CASSESSGAYEQYF; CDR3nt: TGCGCCAGCAGTGAGTCTTCAGGGGCCTACGAGCAGTACTTC